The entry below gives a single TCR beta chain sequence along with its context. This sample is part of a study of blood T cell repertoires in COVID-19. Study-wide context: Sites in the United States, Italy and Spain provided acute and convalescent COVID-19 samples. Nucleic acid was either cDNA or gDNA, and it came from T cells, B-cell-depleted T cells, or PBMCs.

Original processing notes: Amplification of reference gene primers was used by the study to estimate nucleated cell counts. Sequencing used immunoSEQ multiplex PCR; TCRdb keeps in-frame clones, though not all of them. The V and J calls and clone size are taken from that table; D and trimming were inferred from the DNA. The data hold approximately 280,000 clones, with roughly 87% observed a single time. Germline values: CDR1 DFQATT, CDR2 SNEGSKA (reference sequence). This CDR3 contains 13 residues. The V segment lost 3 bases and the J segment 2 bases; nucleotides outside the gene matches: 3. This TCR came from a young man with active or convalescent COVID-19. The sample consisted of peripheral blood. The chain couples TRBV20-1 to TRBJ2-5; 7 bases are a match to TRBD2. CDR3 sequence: CSASGGDQETQYF. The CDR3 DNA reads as TGCAGTGCTAGTGGGGGGGATCAAGAGACCCAGTACTTC.